This T cell receptor beta chain was observed in a study of cytomegalovirus exposure and HLA in healthy donors. Primers for the PCR totalled 60 Vbeta and 13 Jbeta. Clones were sequenced by immunoSEQ multiplex PCR, and TCRdb holds only the in-frame ones, with some missing. The table records about 170,000 clones, 84% of them present only once. Germline values: CDR1 MNHNY, CDR2 SVGAGI (reference sequence). V gave up 8 bases and J gave up 4 bases; unmatched junction bases: 7. The CDR3 contains 14 residues. The chain has TRBV6-6 and TRBJ2-1, with 8 bases lining up with TRBD1. The origin of this receptor is a boy aged 2-9 years in good health and CMV-seronegative. Sequences were obtained from PBMCs. CDR3 coding DNA: TGTGCCAGCCACCGACAGGGGAGGTACAATGAGCAGTTCTTC. This gives the protein CASHRQGRYNEQFF.